This is a list of T cell receptor beta chains from one sample in a study of blood T cell repertoires in COVID-19. Profiling relied on immunoSEQ multiplex PCR, and the TCRdb table lists in-frame clones only, not all of them. The data show around 60,000 clones, roughly 80% seen once. Material for sequencing was peripheral blood. These receptors originate from a man aged 80 or over with active or convalescent COVID-19. CDR3s include the opening cysteine and the closing phenylalanine or tryptophan. The D gene is left open where the match is weak. Rows may omit the clone size; those that give it use once, few, many or a size class.

j_call d_call v_call clone_size cdr3_aa cdr3_nt
TRBJ2-3 TRBD2 TRBV6-2/TRBV6-3 NA CASSYSGLAGEEDTQYF TGTGCCAGCAGTTACTCCGGACTAGCGGGAGAGGAGGATACGCAGTATTTT
TRBJ2-1 NA TRBV3-1/TRBV3-2 few CASSQGHLEYNEQFF TGTGCCAGCAGCCAAGGCCACTTGGAGTACAATGAGCAGTTCTTC
TRBJ1-1 TRBD1 TRBV18 NA CASSPTGMTEAFF TGTGCCAGCTCACCGACAGGGATGACTGAAGCTTTCTTT
TRBJ2-2 NA TRBV4-1 few CASSHLTQKKNTGELFF TGCGCCAGCAGCCATCTGACACAGAAGAAGAACACCGGGGAGCTGTTTTTT
TRBJ2-7 TRBD1 TRBV30 once CAWMLPGGSHEQYF TGTGCCTGGATGTTGCCAGGGGGCAGCCACGAGCAGTACTTC
TRBJ2-1 NA TRBV7-9 NA CASRQTESSYNEQFF TGTGCCAGCAGACAAACAGAGAGCTCCTACAATGAGCAGTTCTTC
TRBJ2-5 TRBD1 TRBV28 NA CASSSRRDRQETQYF TGTGCCAGCAGTTCCCGCCGGGACAGGCAAGAGACCCAGTACTTC
TRBJ2-2 TRBD2 TRBV9 NA CASSVPAGGLPGELFF TGTGCCAGCAGCGTTCCGGCGGGAGGGCTTCCCGGGGAGCTGTTTTTT
TRBJ1-5 TRBD1 TRBV28 NA CASSSGQGNQPQHF TGTGCCAGCAGTTCGGGACAGGGTAATCAGCCCCAGCATTTT
TRBJ1-5 NA TRBV15 NA CATSRESAGHSNQPQHF TGTGCCACCAGCAGAGAGTCTGCAGGCCATAGCAATCAGCCCCAGCATTTT
TRBJ1-2 NA TRBV2 NA CASSGQNYGYTF TGTGCCAGCAGTGGACAGAACTATGGCTACACCTTC
TRBJ2-6 NA TRBV12-5 NA CASGLGRGDSGANVLTF TGTGCTAGTGGTTTGGGAAGGGGCGACTCTGGGGCCAACGTCCTGACTTTC
TRBJ2-1 NA TRBV5-1 NA CASSPDGGLASGEQFF TGCGCCAGCAGCCCTGATGGGGGGCTAGCTAGCGGTGAGCAGTTCTTC
TRBJ2-1 TRBD2 TRBV7-3 NA CASSFGLEGNEQFF TGTGCCAGCAGCTTCGGACTAGAGGGCAATGAGCAGTTCTTC
TRBJ2-2 NA TRBV2 NA CASRASAHSNTGELFF TGTGCCAGCAGGGCTAGCGCTCACTCCAACACCGGGGAGCTGTTTTTT
TRBJ1-4 NA TRBV27 NA CASSLSVAANEKLFF TGTGCCAGCAGTTTATCGGTGGCAGCTAATGAAAAACTGTTTTTT
TRBJ2-7 TRBD1 TRBV6-6 NA CASRPGTDSREQYF TGTGCCAGCAGGCCCGGGACAGACTCACGCGAGCAGTACTTC
TRBJ2-7 NA TRBV27 NA CASTTGQKLYEQYF TGTGCCAGCACCACAGGACAGAAACTTTACGAGCAGTACTTC
TRBJ1-2 NA TRBV24-1 NA CATSDPGRGDEGYTF TGTGCCACCAGTGATCCCGGCCGGGGGGACGAGGGCTACACCTTC
TRBJ2-3 NA TRBV7-8 NA CASSLAVAGTDTQYF TGTGCCAGCAGCTTAGCGGTAGCGGGCACAGATACGCAGTATTTT
TRBJ2-7 TRBD1 TRBV19 NA CASSRPGQGPYEQYF TGTGCCAGTAGTAGGCCGGGACAGGGACCCTACGAGCAGTACTTC
TRBJ1-2 NA TRBV7-9 NA CASSPPGGNYGYTF TGTGCCAGCAGCCCACCGGGGGGCAACTATGGCTACACCTTC
TRBJ2-1 TRBD2 TRBV7-9 NA CASSSRGGLYEQFF TGTGCCAGCAGCAGCCGGGGGGGCTTGTATGAGCAGTTCTTC
TRBJ2-2 TRBD1 TRBV7-3 NA CASNPTGSRTGELFF TGTGCCAGCAACCCGACAGGGTCCCGCACCGGGGAGCTGTTTTTT
TRBJ1-5 NA TRBV10-3 once CAIQAGGSNQPQHF TGTGCCATCCAGGCGGGGGGTAGCAATCAGCCCCAGCATTTT
TRBJ1-1 NA TRBV9 NA CASTRQLNTEAFF TGTGCCAGCACGAGACAGTTGAACACTGAAGCTTTCTTT
TRBJ1-1 NA TRBV5-4 NA CASSQTGGITEAFF TGTGCCAGCAGCCAGACCGGGGGAATCACTGAAGCTTTCTTT
TRBJ1-5 NA TRBV18 NA CASSPQDIGPNSNQPQHF TGTGCCAGCTCACCACAGGACATAGGACCAAATAGCAATCAGCCCCAGCATTTT
TRBJ2-3 TRBD2 TRBV9 NA CASSPTRTSFGSQYF TGTGCCAGCAGCCCAACCCGGACTAGCTTTGGGTCGCAGTATTTT
TRBJ1-4 NA TRBV28 NA CASRSGGYEKLFF TGTGCCAGCAGGTCGGGGGGTTATGAAAAACTGTTTTTT
TRBJ1-3 NA TRBV6-5 NA CASVEVSSGNTIYF TGTGCCAGCGTAGAAGTTTCCTCTGGAAACACCATATATTTT
TRBJ2-1 NA TRBV7-6 NA CASSLGAGPDNEQFF TGTGCCAGCAGCTTAGGTGCGGGACCAGACAATGAGCAGTTCTTC
TRBJ2-1 TRBD1 TRBV10-3 many CAISRTGHDHEQFF TGTGCCATCAGTAGGACAGGGCATGACCATGAGCAGTTCTTC
TRBJ2-7 TRBD1 TRBV6-5 few CASSRPTGVSYEQYF TGTGCCAGCAGCCGCCCGACAGGGGTCTCCTACGAGCAGTACTTC
TRBJ2-6 TRBD1 TRBV23-1 NA CASSQEWDRETGANVLTF TGCGCCAGCAGTCAGGAATGGGACAGGGAGACTGGGGCCAACGTCCTGACTTTC
TRBJ2-1 NA TRBV11-2 NA CASSSRTTYPFRNEQFF TGTGCCAGCAGCTCTAGGACTACTTATCCCTTTCGGAATGAGCAGTTCTTC
TRBJ2-1 NA TRBV25-1 few CASSPGERDEQFF TGTGCCAGCAGTCCGGGGGAGAGGGATGAGCAGTTCTTC
TRBJ1-5 NA TRBV11-2 NA CASSPENKGLRDQPQHF TGTGCCAGCAGCCCCGAGAACAAAGGACTCCGCGATCAGCCCCAGCATTTT
TRBJ1-1 NA TRBV7-2 once CASSGLQAFF TGTGCCAGCAGCGGCCTACAGGCTTTCTTT
TRBJ2-5 NA TRBV7-8 NA CASSLDTQTSETQYF TGTGCCAGCAGCTTAGACACCCAAACGTCGGAGACCCAGTACTTC
TRBJ1-4 TRBD1 TRBV18 NA CASSLQGTLSTNEKLFF TGTGCCAGCTCACTACAGGGGACTCTATCAACTAATGAAAAACTGTTTTTT
TRBJ2-1 NA TRBV6-5 NA CASSPLTEFIEQFF TGTGCCAGCAGTCCGCTGACAGAGTTCATTGAGCAGTTCTTC
TRBJ2-2 NA TRBV9 NA CASSVWGDGELFF TGTGCCAGCAGCGTATGGGGAGACGGGGAGCTGTTTTTT
TRBJ2-1 NA TRBV19 NA CASSIGGGNEQFF TGTGCCAGTAGTATAGGTGGGGGGAATGAGCAGTTCTTC
TRBJ1-6 TRBD1 TRBV28 NA CASSPGGQGNSPLHF TGTGCCAGCAGCCCAGGGGGACAGGGTAATTCACCCCTCCACTTT
TRBJ2-5 NA TRBV19 NA CASSTSALGGTQYF TGTGCCAGTAGTACAAGCGCCTTGGGTGGGACCCAGTACTTC
TRBJ2-7 NA TRBV4-2 NA CASSRTSYEQYF TGTGCCAGCAGCCGGACAAGCTACGAGCAGTACTTC